This T cell receptor beta chain was captured in a study of blood T cell repertoires in COVID-19. Background on the study: There were acute and convalescent COVID-19 samples, and they came from the United States, Italy and Spain. T cells, B-cell-depleted T cells, or PBMCs provided the cDNA or gDNA that served as material.

Authors' analysis steps: Amplification of reference gene primers was used by the study to estimate nucleated cell counts. Libraries were prepared by immunoSEQ multiplex PCR; TCRdb keeps only in-frame clonotypes and omits some of them. For V, J and clone size, that table is used; D and trimming come from the DNA. The sample contains about 89,000 clones, approximately 84% of which appear only once. The sequence was obtained from a man aged 65-85 years with COVID-19, enrolled during active disease. The sample comprised peripheral blood.

The CDR3 coding sequence is TGTGCCAGCAGCTTATGGACTATCTACACAGATACGCAGTATTTT. It translates to CASSLWTIYTDTQYF. J is TRBJ2-3 and V is TRBV5-4; possibly TRBD2 for D (6 bases). Per the germline V gene, CDR1 is SGHNT and CDR2 is YYREEE (reference sequence). This CDR3 is 15 amino acids long. V was cut by 2 bases and J by 2 bases, with 12 bases left in between.